One T cell receptor (beta chain) is described in this entry. This sample stems from a study of blood T cell repertoires in COVID-19. Across the whole study: Collection of acute and convalescent COVID-19 samples took place in the United States, Italy and Spain. From T cells, B-cell-depleted T cells, or PBMCs came the material, which was cDNA or gDNA.

Per the study methods: Estimation of nucleated cell counts was performed using reference gene primer amplification. TCRdb keeps only in-frame clones here, not all; method: immunoSEQ multiplex PCR. V and J calls plus clone size are reproduced from that table; the DNA served to infer D and trimming. This table has 150,000 to 180,000 clones, 65% to 90% appearing once. Seattle's cohort entered during active infection and was followed longitudinally. V gave up 4 bases and J gave up 2 bases, with 9 bases separating them. CDR1 and CDR2 from the germline V gene are MNHEY and SVGEGT. The CDR3 consists of 13 residues.

The chain has TRBV6-2 or TRBV6-3 and TRBJ2-7; D possibly corresponds to TRBD2 (5 bases). What was sequenced was peripheral blood. The clonotype originates from a woman aged 60 to 75 with COVID-19, enrolled during active disease. This chain's CDR3 is CASSSTGTYEQYF. The CDR3 nucleotides read TGTGCCAGCAGTTCTACGGGAACCTACGAGCAGTACTTC.